A single sample is the source of the 17 T cell receptor beta chains below, sequenced in a study of Tregs in tolerant kidney transplant recipients. Sequenced by immunoSEQ multiplex PCR; TCRdb stores in-frame clones only, minus some. The sample data list under 35,000 clones. Mixed chimerism was transient after nonmyeloablative marrow transplants from related graft donors. Sequencing used CD4+ T cells from blood (PBMCs), obtained 24 months after the transplant. The receptors were gathered from a human patient who received a combined kidney and bone marrow transplant. Some T cells here may be from the graft donor.

As concerns this clone: The CDR3 goes on 3 residues after the read ends, and that part is filled in from the germline J gene. This chain joins TRBV12-3 or TRBV12-4 and TRBJ1-2; D is ambiguous. The germline V and J ends were trimmed by 4 bases and 6 bases, with 21 bases remaining between them. The CDR3 length is 16 residues. CDR3: CASSSQTSGERHGYTF. Incomplete CDR3 DNA: TGTGCCAGCAGTTCTCAGACCTCCGGGGAGAGGCATGGC.

About this clone itself: The read terminates 3 residues ahead of where the CDR3 ends, so the germline J gene completes it. The chain recombines TRBV9 with TRBJ1-4; perhaps TRBD1 as D (6 bases). Trimming pared 0 bases from V and 5 bases from J, leaving 11 bases between. This CDR3 has 15 amino acids. Looked up from germline, CDR1 is SGDLS and CDR2 is YYNGEE. The CDR3 loop reads CASSVENRANEKLFF. The part of the CDR3 DNA that was read is TGTGCCAGCAGCGTAGAGAACAGGGCAAATGAAAAA.

Turning to this clone: The CDR3 is cut off 3 residues early in the read; its end comes from the germline J gene. The chain has TRBV6-2 or TRBV6-3 and TRBJ1-6; TRBD1 matches 10 bases. CDR1 MNHEY and CDR2 SVGEGT come from the germline V gene. CDR3 size: 17 residues. Germline trimming cut 5 bases from V and 5 bases from J; bases unmatched to any gene: 9. CDR3 in amino acids: CASSKPDRGADNSPLHF. The CDR3 DNA, read in part, is TGTGCCAGCAGTAAGCCGGACAGGGGGGCTGATAATTCACCC.

Of note for this clone: Read coverage stops 3 residues before the CDR3 terminus; the germline J gene supplies the remainder. The chain has TRBV7-6 and TRBJ1-6, with TRBD1 matching over 8 bases. The CDR3 has 15 amino acids. Germline V gene sequence: CDR1 SGHVS, CDR2 FNYEAQ. V shed 1 base, J shed 7 bases, and the junction held 3 bases outside the gene matches. The chain's CDR3 is CASSLGDRSNSPLHF. The CDR3 bases that were read are TGTGCCAGCAGCTTAGGGGACAGGTCCAATTCACCC.

Comment on this clone: The CDR3 is cut off 3 residues early in the read; its end comes from the germline J gene. The J gene is TRBJ2-3, the V gene TRBV11-3, with D perhaps TRBD1 (6 bases). This CDR3 region has 15 residues. In germline, CDR1 is SGHNT, CDR2 YENEEA. Between the trimmed V and J ends, which lost 1 base and 2 bases, there was a span of 10 bases. Here the CDR3 reads CASSLGGPVTDTQYF. CDR3 DNA (partial): TGTGCCAGCAGCTTAGGGGGGCCCGTCACAGATACG.

A remark on this clone: The CDR3 end is not reached by the read, which stops 3 residues before it; the germline J gene fills it in. The J gene is TRBJ2-1, the V gene TRBV6-2 or TRBV6-3, with a possible D match to TRBD2 (6 bases). This CDR3 comprises 14 residues. V lost 8 bases and J lost 9, with 20 bases in between. CDR1 MNHEY and CDR2 SVGEGT come from the germline V gene. The covered CDR3 bases are TGTGCCAGCGGCCGACTAGTCCTAGAGTCTGAG. Translating gives CASGRLVLESE. The entire CDR3 reads CASGRLVLESEQFF.

Remarks on this clone: The sequenced fragment ends 3 residues before the CDR3 boundary, so the rest is inferred from the germline J gene. The rearrangement uses TRBV18 and TRBJ1-1; perhaps TRBD1 as D (5 bases). The length of the CDR3 is 14 residues. Trimming shortened V by 4 bases and J by 5 bases, and 14 bases separated the two germline ends. Germline CDR1 is KGHSH and CDR2 is LQKENI. The CDR3 bases that were read are TGTGCCAGCTCACAGGGGATAGCCCGAACTGAA. It is translated as CASSQGIARTE. The entire CDR3 sequence reads CASSQGIARTEAFF. The full variable domain, with the rest looked up from reference TRBV18 and TRBJ1-1, is NAGVMQNPRHLVRRRGQEARLRCSPMKGHSHVYWYRQLPEEGLKFMVYLQKENIIDESGMPKERFSAEFPKEGPSILRIQQVVRGDSAAYFCASSQGIARTEAFFGQGTRLTVV.

As to this clone: Read coverage stops 3 residues before the CDR3 terminus; the germline J gene supplies the remainder. The chain links TRBV28 to TRBJ2-7, with 7 bases aligning to TRBD2. Looked up from germline, CDR1 is MDHEN and CDR2 is SYDVKM. Unmatched junction bases numbered 3, after V lost 4 bases and J lost 3 bases. This CDR3 comprises 13 residues. The CDR3 here is CASSYGGSYEQYF. The part of the CDR3 DNA that was read is TGTGCCAGCAGTTACGGGGGGAGCTACGAG.

Points on this clone: The CDR3 is cut off 3 residues early in the read; its end comes from the germline J gene. The gene calls are TRBV5-1 and TRBJ2-6; TRBD1 might be the D (5 bases). There are 15 residues in the CDR3. Germline V gives CDR1 SGHRS, CDR2 YFSETQ. V shed 0 bases and J shed 3 bases, with 7 bases lying between them. CDR3 amino acids: CASSLEGYGANVLTF. Partial CDR3 DNA: TGCGCCAGCAGCTTGGAGGGGTATGGGGCCAACGTC.

Turning to this clone: Read sequence stops 3 residues before the CDR3 end, and the germline J gene provides the missing end. The genes are TRBV30 and TRBJ2-7; 9 bases are a match to TRBD1. The trim removed 3 bases at V and 3 bases at J, leaving 18 bases unmatched. The CDR3 covers 18 residues. Looked up from germline, CDR1 is GTSNPN and CDR2 is SVGIG (reference sequence). The covered CDR3 bases are TGTGCCTGGAGAGGGACAGGGTCTCTCTTCACTCTTCACTACGAG. Translating it yields CAWRGTGSLFTLHYE. The entire CDR3 is CAWRGTGSLFTLHYEQYF.

CDR3 loop: CASSADYEQYF. CDR3 bases read: TGTGCCAGCAGCGCGGATTACGAG. This sequence joins TRBV5-6 and TRBJ2-7; D gene unclear. The read finishes 3 residues shy of the CDR3 end, and the germline J gene is used to complete it. The CDR3 spans 11 residues. The germline V and J ends were trimmed by 4 bases and 4 bases, with 6 bases remaining between them. The germline CDR1 and CDR2 sequences are SGHDT and YYEEEE.

Of note for this clone: The read ends 3 residues shy of where the CDR3 ends; the end is completed using the germline J gene. The V and J genes are TRBV20-1 and TRBJ2-3, with D unclear. Germline CDR1 reads DFQATT; CDR2 reads SNEGSKA (reference sequence). The V and J ends lost 2 bases and 1 base respectively, with 10 bases between them. The CDR3 runs to 14 residues. The part of the CDR3 DNA that was read is TGCAGTGCTAGAACCTCACGGGGCACAGATACG. Its translation is CSARTSRGTDT. The whole CDR3 sequence reads CSARTSRGTDTQYF.

For this clone: The read comes to an end 3 residues before the CDR3 does, leaving the germline J gene to fill in the end. The rearrangement uses TRBV7-2 and TRBJ2-1; D unresolved. Deletions cut 0 bases from V and 9 bases from J, with 12 bases between. Germline CDR1 reads SGHTA; CDR2 reads FQGNSA. The CDR3 has 14 residues. The covered CDR3 bases are TGTGCCAGCAGCTTAGCGCTTAGCTCCGGTGAG. As protein: CASSLALSSGE. The entire CDR3 sequence reads CASSLALSSGEQFF.

In the case of this clone: The read falls 3 residues short of the CDR3 end, and the missing part is taken from the germline J gene. The gene calls are TRBV7-2 and TRBJ2-7; TRBD2 matches 10 bases. The CDR3 extends over 18 amino acids. Germline CDR1 and CDR2: SGHTA and FQGNSA. J was trimmed by 6 bases and V by 0 bases; bases with no gene match: 14. The sequenced part of the CDR3 DNA is TGTGCCAGCAGCTTAGCATTTGGGGAGGCTAGCGGGAGTTTCGAG. Protein sequence: CASSLAFGEASGSFE. The CDR3 as a whole reads CASSLAFGEASGSFEQYF.

A remark on this clone: The read finishes 3 residues shy of the CDR3 end, and the germline J gene is used to complete it. This chain joins TRBV20-1 and TRBJ2-7; TRBD2 aligns across 14 bases. Germline V lookup: CDR1 DFQATT, CDR2 SNEGSKA (reference sequence). With 2 bases clipped from V and 0 bases from J, the junction kept 12 bases outside the gene matches. The CDR3 totals 19 residues. The part of the CDR3 DNA that was read is TGCAGTGCTAGATCTTGGGGACTAGCGGGAGAATTGCGCTCCTACGAG. It translates to CSARSWGLAGELRSYE. The CDR3 in full is CSARSWGLAGELRSYEQYF.

On this clone itself: The CDR3 end falls 3 residues outside the read, so it is completed with the germline J gene. This chain connects TRBV19 to TRBJ1-4; D unclear. Per the germline V gene, CDR1 is LNHDA and CDR2 is SQIVND (reference sequence). The V end lost 3 bases, the J end lost 0 bases, and 5 bases lay between the germline ends. CDR3 length: 14 amino acids. The CDR3 spells CASSILSTNEKLFF. The CDR3 bases that were read are TGTGCCAGTAGTATTCTGTCAACTAATGAAAAA.

Worth noting for this clone: The DNA ends 3 residues before the CDR3 does, and the rest of the CDR3 is filled in from the germline J gene. The rearrangement links TRBV5-1 to TRBJ1-1; D possibly corresponds to TRBD1 (6 bases). The CDR3 covers 13 residues. Per the germline V gene, CDR1 is SGHRS and CDR2 is YFSETQ. V was cut by 7 bases and J by 1 base, with 11 bases left in between. The CDR3 protein is CASFRQENTEAFF. CDR3 DNA (partial): TGCGCCAGCTTTCGACAGGAGAACACTGAA. Looking up the rest from reference TRBV5-1 and TRBJ1-1 gives the full variable domain: KAGVTQTPRYLIKTRGQQVTLSCSPISGHRSVSWYQQTPGQGLQFLFEYFSETQRNKGNFPGRFSGRQFSNSRSEMNVSTLELGDSALYLCASFRQENTEAFFGQGTRLTVV.